The next 8 T cell receptor beta chains were all read from a single sample in a study of post-analysis software for immune sequencing data. Researchers reported that TCR beta cDNA libraries carried unique molecular identifiers. TCRdb passed the PCR reads through MiXCR, listing each CDR3 protein once. Found here are fewer than 900,000 distinct CDR3 sequences, approximately 44% of them singletons; the top ten hold 4.9%. General study points: Patients used a few TRBV segments, including TRBV5-6, TRBV5-1 and TRBV20-1, more often than controls.

These receptors lack a known antigen. The sample taken for sequencing was blood. The receptors stem from a girl under 18 with multiple sclerosis.

V and J are TRBV7-2 and TRBJ2-5; D ambiguous. Trimming removed 2 bases at V and 5 bases at J, with 12 bases between. This CDR3 is 14 amino acids long. The germline V gene encodes CDR1 SGHTA and CDR2 FQGNSA. In nucleotides, the CDR3 is TGTGCCAGCAGCTTAAGGACCGTCCGGGAGACCCAGTACTTC. Its translation: CASSLRTVRETQYF. The full variable domain, its missing parts supplied by reference TRBV7-2 and TRBJ2-5, is GAGVSQSPSNKVTEKGKDVELRCDPISGHTALYWYRQSLGQGLEFLIYFQGNSAPDKSGLPSDRFSAERTGGSVSTLTIQRTQQEDSAVYLCASSLRTVRETQYFGPGTRLLVL.

This clonotype was observed a single time. The chain combines TRBV7-9 with TRBJ2-4, with 10 bases aligning to TRBD1. The closer fit of TRBJ2-7 to the DNA end suggests the J call may be wrong. This CDR3 region has 17 residues. Germline CDR1 SEHNR, CDR2 FQNEAQ (reference sequence). The CDR3 reads CASSHQRGQGLPCEQYF. The CDR3 DNA reads TGTGCCAGCAGCCATCAGAGGGGACAGGGGCTCCCCTGCGAGCAGTACTTC.

V gene TRBV20-1 combines with J gene TRBJ2-3, with unresolved D. V shed 3 bases and J shed 4 bases, with 17 bases lying between them. The CDR3 runs to 15 residues. Germline CDR1 and CDR2: DFQATT and SNEGSKA (reference sequence). CDR3 sequence: CSASPGRLPSDTQYF. CDR3 nucleotides: TGCAGTGCTAGTCCCGGACGATTGCCGTCAGATACGCAGTATTTT.

The chain combines TRBV12-3 or TRBV12-4 with TRBJ2-5, with 7 bases fitting TRBD1. The length of the CDR3 is 15 residues. V dropped 3 bases and J dropped 6; count of bases not matched to a gene: 10. The CDR3 protein is CASSLTGTGVKTQYF. In DNA, the CDR3 is TGTGCCAGCAGTTTGACGGGCACAGGGGTAAAGACCCAGTACTTC.

This clonotype was detected a few times. V gene TRBV6-1 combines with J gene TRBJ2-5, with 8 bases lining up with TRBD1. This CDR3 region has 14 residues. Germline values: CDR1 MNHNS, CDR2 SASEGT. The J segment lost 5 bases and the V segment lost 2 bases, leaving 4 bases of the junction unmatched. CDR3: CASSEWGQVETQYF. CDR3 DNA sequence: TGTGCCAGCAGTGAATGGGGACAGGTGGAGACCCAGTACTTC.

The chain recombines TRBV28 with TRBJ2-4; possible D gene TRBD1, 6 bases. This CDR3 contains 11 residues. Germline V gene data show CDR1 as MDHEN and CDR2 as SYDVKM. V was pared by 6 bases and J by 13 bases, with 13 bases between. The CDR3 spells CASRTGLGQYF. The CDR3 nucleotides are TGTGCCAGCAGAACAGGGTTAGGGCAGTACTTC.

The V and J genes are TRBV12-3 or TRBV12-4 and TRBJ2-7; 13 positions match TRBD2. V dropped 5 bases and J dropped 0; count of bases not matched to a gene: 7. The CDR3 has 17 residues. The CDR3 region is CASSRRGLAGSSYEQYF. The CDR3 bases are TGTGCCAGCAGTCGCAGGGGACTAGCGGGATCCTCCTACGAGCAGTACTTC.

This clonotype was detected only a few times. The CDR3 here is CSASPGLAGEQFF. CDR3 DNA: TGCAGTGCTAGCCCGGGACTAGCGGGAGAGCAGTTCTTC. The chain recombines TRBV20-1 with TRBJ2-1, with TRBD2 matching 13 bases. Germline CDR1 and CDR2: DFQATT and SNEGSKA (reference sequence). The V gene end was trimmed by 3 bases and the J gene end by 10 bases; junction bases not matched to a gene: 3. The CDR3 contains 13 residues.